In this sample, the clone carrying this T cell receptor (beta chain) turned up many times. The data originate from a study of T cells in Graves' hyperthyroidism and ophthalmopathy. V was pared by 3 bases and J by 5 bases, with 7 bases of the junction left unmatched. This CDR3 contains 15 residues. Template material for amplifying TCR beta CDR3 regions consisted of RNA transcripts. TCR CDR3 underwent first-round RT-PCR with the HTBI primer set. TCRdb processed the multiplex PCR reads anew with MiXCR; each CDR3 protein has one entry. The repertoire includes hundreds of thousands of distinct CDR3 sequences, about 14% of them detected once, and about 4.5% sits in the top ten. For ophthalmopathy patients, the Clinical Activity Score was at least 3 and the NOSPECS grade at least 4; duration was under 3 months. Patients were excluded because of uncontrolled infection, other autoimmune disease, pregnancy or lactation. Clinicians diagnosed patients from clinical symptoms, serum thyroxine and TRAb, thyroid ultrasound and orbital computed tomography. From roughly 9.2 ml of fresh peripheral blood, PBMCs were isolated.

The sequenced material came from blood. The chain recombines TRBV12-3 or TRBV12-4 with TRBJ1-5; 7 positions agree with TRBD1. The clonotype comes from a middle-aged woman with Graves' ophthalmopathy. DNA of the CDR3: TGTGCCAGCAGTTTGAGGACAGGTGGCGATCAGCCCCAGCATTTT. Residues: CASSLRTGGDQPQHF.